This T cell receptor (beta chain) was found in a study of T-cell reconstitution after alpha-beta-depleted transplantation in children. Unique molecular identifiers were used to barcode this TCRbeta library. TCRdb analysed the PCR reads with MiXCR anew, one entry per CDR3 protein. This table has a few hundred thousand distinct CDR3 sequences, around 21% appearing once. Trimming took off 3 bases at V and 7 bases at J, with 9 bases between the two ends. CDR1 is LGHDT and CDR2 is YNNKEL in the germline V gene (reference sequence). The CDR3 covers 12 residues. This clonotype originated in a human donor who donated a stem cell graft to a child with acute myeloid leukemia. Sequenced material: PBMCs from the stem cell graft donor, taken from the stem cell graft. The V and J genes are TRBV3-1 and TRBJ1-2; D perhaps matches TRBD1 (6 bases). In DNA, the CDR3 is TGTGCCAGCAGCCAGGCCAGGGGTGGCTACACCTTC. It encodes CASSQARGGYTF.